The 7 T cell receptor beta chains given below trace back to one sample, sequenced in a study of T cells in Graves' hyperthyroidism and ophthalmopathy. Amplification yielded TCR beta CDR3 regions, with RNA transcripts as the source. Using the HTBI primer set, a first-round RT-PCR was run on the TCR CDR3. TCRdb passed the multiplex PCR reads through MiXCR, listing each CDR3 protein once. The table has some 360,000 distinct CDR3 sequences, 15% to 20% seen once. The sample taken for sequencing was blood. These receptors all stem from a middle-aged woman with Graves' ophthalmopathy.

This clonotype occurred many times. The gene calls are TRBV7-9 and TRBJ2-7; possible D gene TRBD2, 6 bases. Per germline, CDR1 SEHNR and CDR2 FQNEAQ (reference sequence). The CDR3 runs 17 residues. Trimming cost V 1 base and J 4 bases, with 20 bases left between them. The CDR3 spells CASSLDIVTGGEYEQYF. The CDR3 DNA follows: TGTGCCAGCAGCTTAGATATCGTAACAGGCGGGGAGTACGAGCAGTACTTC.

There are many counts of this clonotype. At one end the junction does not follow the germline gene, possibly because of a read error. V gene TRBV12-3 or TRBV12-4 combines with J gene TRBJ1-1, with D unclear. This CDR3 has 11 residues. The CDR3 nucleotides are TGTGCCAGCAGTTTGAACGCTGAAGCTTTCTTT. Translated, it gives CASSLNAEAFF.

This clonotype occurred many times. V and J are TRBV28 and TRBJ1-5; D possibly corresponds to TRBD1 (6 bases). Between the trimmed V and J ends, which lost 8 bases and 0 bases, there was a span of 17 bases. CDR3 length equals 16 residues. Germline CDR1 reads MDHEN; CDR2 reads SYDVKM. For the CDR3, the DNA is TGTGCCAGCCAGGAGGGGGGGCTTTATAGCAATCAGCCCCAGCATTTT. Protein sequence: CASQEGGLYSNQPQHF.

This clonotype showed up many times. The chain uses TRBV10-2 and TRBJ1-5; D is ambiguous. The germline V gene encodes CDR1 WSHSY and CDR2 SAAADI. CDR3 length: 14 residues. With 5 bases removed from V and 1 base from J, the gap between germline ends came to 9 bases. The CDR3 loop reads CASSSDGSNQPQHF. The CDR3 region has the DNA TGCGCCAGCAGTTCGGACGGAAGCAATCAGCCCCAGCATTTT.

This clonotype was seen repeatedly, ten times or more. This chain joins TRBV6-1 and TRBJ1-1; 8 nucleotides agree with TRBD1. V lost 1 base and J lost 6; bases outside the gene matches: 7. The CDR3 covers 15 residues. Germline V gives CDR1 MNHNS, CDR2 SASEGT. The CDR3 DNA reads as TGTGCCAGCAGTGAAGTTTTGGACAGGGTTTCTGAAGCTTTCTTT. Translated, it gives CASSEVLDRVSEAFF.

V and J are TRBV5-6 and TRBJ2-2; D gene uncertain. V was clipped by 1 base and J by 7 bases, with 14 bases between them. Germline values: CDR1 SGHDT, CDR2 YYEEEE. The CDR3 extends over 15 amino acids. CDR3 sequence: CASSLSAGLFGELFF. As DNA, the CDR3 is TGTGCCAGCAGCTTGTCGGCAGGCTTGTTCGGGGAGCTGTTTTTT.

This clonotype has a count of ten or more. The chain joins TRBV6-1 to TRBJ2-3; 7 bases fit TRBD1. The CDR3 runs 16 residues. J gave up 1 base and V 6 bases, and 10 bases lay outside the gene matches. Germline loops: CDR1 MNHNS, CDR2 SASEGT. The CDR3 loop reads CASRQGTAARTDTQYF. The CDR3 region has the DNA TGTGCCAGCAGACAGGGGACGGCAGCTCGCACAGATACGCAGTATTTT.